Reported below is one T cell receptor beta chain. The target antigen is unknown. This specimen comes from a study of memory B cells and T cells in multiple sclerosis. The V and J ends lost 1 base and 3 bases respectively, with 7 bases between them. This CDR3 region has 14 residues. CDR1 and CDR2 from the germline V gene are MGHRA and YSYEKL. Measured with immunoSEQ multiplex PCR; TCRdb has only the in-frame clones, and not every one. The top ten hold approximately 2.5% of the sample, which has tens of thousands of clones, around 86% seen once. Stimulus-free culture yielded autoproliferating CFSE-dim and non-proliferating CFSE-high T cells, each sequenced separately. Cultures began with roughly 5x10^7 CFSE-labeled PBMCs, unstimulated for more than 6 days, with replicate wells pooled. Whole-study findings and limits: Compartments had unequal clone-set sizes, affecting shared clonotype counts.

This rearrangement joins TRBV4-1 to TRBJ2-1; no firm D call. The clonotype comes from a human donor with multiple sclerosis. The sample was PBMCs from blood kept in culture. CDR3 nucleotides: TGCGCCAGCAGCCAAGGTCAAGGCTACAATGAGCAGTTCTTC. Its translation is CASSQGQGYNEQFF.